These 24 T cell receptor beta chains came from one sample sequenced in a study of blood T cell repertoires in COVID-19. Sequencing was performed with immunoSEQ multiplex PCR; in TCRdb, only in-frame clones are kept and a portion is missing. The data show about 110,000 clones, with more than 80% seen just once and roughly 5% held by the top ten. The sequenced material came from peripheral blood. The receptors come from a woman in her sixties with COVID-19, enrolled during active disease.

The chain combines TRBV29-1 with TRBJ1-4; D gene unclear. Germline V gene lookup returns CDR1 SQVTM and CDR2 ANQGSEA. The CDR3 has 13 amino acids. V gave up 3 bases and J gave up 4 bases, with 9 bases separating them. DNA of the CDR3: TGCAGCGTTGATGGCGGTTATAATGAAAAACTGTTTTTT. It is translated as CSVDGGYNEKLFF.

The chain carries TRBV19 and TRBJ2-7; TRBD1 aligns across 7 bases. Germline CDR1 and CDR2: LNHDA and SQIVND (reference sequence). This CDR3 region has 14 residues. V trimming: 3 bases; J trimming: 2 bases; junction bases outside the gene matches: 4. The CDR3 DNA follows: TGTGCCAGTAGTATTGGGGACAGCCCCTACGAGCAGTACTTC. It specifies CASSIGDSPYEQYF.

J is TRBJ2-5 and V is TRBV6-1; D may be TRBD1 (5 bases). This CDR3 has 13 amino acids. CDR1 and CDR2 from the germline V gene are MNHNS and SASEGT. V lost 3 bases and J lost 2, with 7 bases in between. CDR3: CASSEDTQETQYF. CDR3 sequence (DNA): TGTGCCAGCAGTGAGGACACTCAAGAGACCCAGTACTTC.

This sequence joins TRBV5-1 and TRBJ1-2; 10 bases align to TRBD1. This CDR3 has 15 residues. Germline V gene sequence: CDR1 SGHRS, CDR2 YFSETQ. The junction had 8 bases not matched to a gene; V was cut back by 4 bases and J by 5 bases. The CDR3 sequence is CASSPTGGAGYGYTF. DNA of the CDR3: TGCGCCAGCAGCCCGACAGGGGGCGCGGGGTATGGCTACACCTTC.

This clone was seen a single time. CDR3 in DNA: TGTGCCAGCTCAACCAGTCTCGGGGGGGCGGGCGAGCAGTACTTC. Protein: CASSTSLGGAGEQYF. The chain recombines TRBV18 with TRBJ2-7, with 8 positions matching TRBD2. The germline gives CDR1 KGHSH, CDR2 LQKENI. J was trimmed by 6 bases and V by 5 bases; bases with no gene match: 12. The CDR3 sequence is 15 residues long. Combining the CDR3 with reference TRBV18 and TRBJ2-7 gives the whole variable domain NAGVMQNPRHLVRRRGQEARLRCSPMKGHSHVYWYRQLPEEGLKFMVYLQKENIIDESGMPKERFSAEFPKEGPSILRIQQVVRGDSAAYFCASSTSLGGAGEQYFGPGTRLTVT.

This clone has only one observation. V usage is TRBV9 and J usage is TRBJ2-1, with 11 bases identical to TRBD2. This CDR3 comprises 17 residues. Germline trimming cut 3 bases from V and 4 bases from J; bases unmatched to any gene: 9. Per the germline V gene, CDR1 is SGDLS and CDR2 is YYNGEE. The CDR3 spells CASSAFITSGGYNEQFF. The CDR3 nucleotides are TGTGCCAGCAGCGCCTTTATAACTAGCGGGGGTTACAATGAGCAGTTCTTC.

This chain joins TRBV13 and TRBJ2-7; 7 positions agree with TRBD1. J gave up 3 bases and V 6 bases, and 5 bases lay outside the gene matches. Germline V gene lookup returns CDR1 PRHDT and CDR2 FYEKMQ (reference sequence). The CDR3 consists of 13 residues. CDR3 amino acids: CASSQGTDYEQYF. For the CDR3, the DNA is TGTGCCAGCAGTCAAGGGACAGACTACGAGCAGTACTTC.

This clone has only one observation. V and J are TRBV6-2 or TRBV6-3 and TRBJ1-3; D gene ambiguous. The length of the CDR3 is 16 residues. The germline gives CDR1 MNHEY, CDR2 SVGEGT. Trimming pared 2 bases from V and 0 bases from J, leaving 11 bases between. CDR3 in DNA: TGTGCCAGCAGTTACGGTCCGGGGAACTCTGGAAACACCATATATTTT. Translation: CASSYGPGNSGNTIYF.

V and J are TRBV4-1 and TRBJ1-5; TRBD1 matches 7 bases. The V segment lost 0 bases and the J segment 3 bases; nucleotides outside the gene matches: 8. The germline gives CDR1 MGHRA, CDR2 YSYEKL. The CDR3 has 17 residues. CDR3 in amino acids: CASSQESGTAHNQPQHF. The CDR3 DNA reads TGCGCCAGCAGCCAAGAGTCGGGGACAGCACACAATCAGCCCCAGCATTTT.

The V and J genes are TRBV6-5 and TRBJ1-5, with 11 bases fitting TRBD1. The germline V gene encodes CDR1 MNHEY and CDR2 SVGAGI. V was clipped by 5 bases and J by 4 bases; unmatched bases: 4. The CDR3 spans 15 residues. The DNA of the CDR3 is TGTGCCAGCAGTAAGGGGACAGGGGGGAATCAGCCCCAGCATTTT. Its protein is CASSKGTGGNQPQHF.

The chain uses TRBV10-1 and TRBJ1-1, with 11 positions matching TRBD1. The CDR3 spans 18 residues. Looked up from germline, CDR1 is WNHNN and CDR2 is SYGVQD (reference sequence). The V segment lost 0 bases and the J segment 1 base; nucleotides outside the gene matches: 7. CDR3 in amino acids: CASSESKDRGRKNTEAFF. DNA of the CDR3: TGCGCCAGCAGTGAGTCGAAGGACAGGGGGCGGAAGAACACTGAAGCTTTCTTT.

J is TRBJ2-7 and V is TRBV14, with unresolved D. V was trimmed by 1 base and J by 0 bases, leaving 10 bases between them. Germline V gene data show CDR1 as SGHDN and CDR2 as FVKESK. This CDR3 contains 15 residues. CDR3: CASSQARGFSYEQYF. In DNA form, the CDR3 reads TGTGCCAGCAGCCAAGCTAGAGGTTTCTCCTACGAGCAGTACTTC. Using reference TRBV14 and TRBJ2-7 for the parts outside the CDR3, the full variable domain is EAGVTQFPSHSVIEKGQTVTLRCDPISGHDNLYWYRRVMGKEIKFLLHFVKESKQDESGMPNNRFLAERTGGTYSTLKVQPAELEDSGVYFCASSQARGFSYEQYFGPGTRLTVT.

The CDR3 nucleotides read TGTGCCAGCAGGAGGGCAGGGGTAGATGGCTACACCTTC. This sequence encodes CASRRAGVDGYTF. The chain employs TRBV5-8 and TRBJ1-2, with a possible D match to TRBD1 (6 bases). Germline CDR1 and CDR2: SGHTS and YDEGEE. Trimming removed 5 bases at V and 6 bases at J, with 14 bases between. There are 13 residues in the CDR3.

The chain has TRBV10-3 and TRBJ1-4; 8 nucleotides line up with TRBD1. Germline-derived CDR1 and CDR2 are ENHRY and SYGVKD. This CDR3 spans 15 amino acids. J gave up 5 bases and V 2 bases, and 4 bases lay outside the gene matches. Written as DNA, the CDR3 is TGTGCCATCAGTGAGGGACAGGGTATGAATGAAAAACTGTTTTTT. It encodes CAISEGQGMNEKLFF.

The rearrangement joins TRBV7-2 to TRBJ2-1; 7 nucleotides agree with TRBD2. Trimming removed 1 base from V and 0 bases from J; junction bases left unmatched: 3. The length of the CDR3 is 16 residues. Germline CDR1 reads SGHTA; CDR2 reads FQGNSA. For the CDR3, the DNA is TGTGCCAGCAGCTTAGAAGGGACTAACTCCTACAATGAGCAGTTCTTC. Encoded protein: CASSLEGTNSYNEQFF.

The V call is TRBV13, the J call TRBJ2-1, with a possible D match to TRBD1 (6 bases). Germline CDR1 is PRHDT and CDR2 is FYEKMQ (reference sequence). The ends were cut back, 5 bases at V and 5 bases at J, with 10 bases in the middle. This CDR3 has 13 residues. The DNA of the CDR3 is TGTGCCAGCAGCCACAGGGTTGACAATGAGCAGTTCTTC. It codes for CASSHRVDNEQFF.

The gene calls are TRBV18 and TRBJ1-3; D is ambiguous. The CDR3 loop spans 16 amino acids. V was cut by 5 bases and J by 1 base, with 15 bases left in between. Germline-derived CDR1 and CDR2 are KGHSH and LQKENI. CDR3 in amino acids: CASSASVWRSGNTIYF. In DNA, the CDR3 is TGTGCCAGCTCAGCTTCAGTGTGGAGGTCTGGAAACACCATATATTTT. Combining the CDR3 with reference TRBV18 and TRBJ1-3 gives the whole variable domain NAGVMQNPRHLVRRRGQEARLRCSPMKGHSHVYWYRQLPEEGLKFMVYLQKENIIDESGMPKERFSAEFPKEGPSILRIQQVVRGDSAAYFCASSASVWRSGNTIYFGEGSWLTVV.

The chain links TRBV5-1 to TRBJ2-5, with D possibly matching TRBD2 (5 bases). Trimming took off 6 bases at V and 2 bases at J, with 11 bases between the two ends. The germline V gene has CDR1 SGHRS and CDR2 YFSETQ. CDR3 length equals 13 residues. In DNA form, the CDR3 reads TGCGCCAGCATGACTAATCCGCAAGAGACCCAGTACTTC. The encoded protein is CASMTNPQETQYF. Supplemented by reference TRBV5-1 and TRBJ2-5, the full variable domain reads KAGVTQTPRYLIKTRGQQVTLSCSPISGHRSVSWYQQTPGQGLQFLFEYFSETQRNKGNFPGRFSGRQFSNSRSEMNVSTLELGDSALYLCASMTNPQETQYFGPGTRLLVL.

The count of this clone is one. The V call is TRBV11-2, the J call TRBJ2-1; the match to TRBD1 covers 7 bases. With V trimmed by 2 bases and J by 9 bases, 10 bases remained unmatched. The CDR3 consists of 15 residues. Germline loops: CDR1 SGHAT, CDR2 FQNNGV. The CDR3 DNA reads as TGTGCCAGCAGCTTATCAGGGGGAGCCTTCGGTGAGCAGTTCTTC. This gives the protein CASSLSGGAFGEQFF.

The V gene is TRBV5-1, the J gene TRBJ2-3; 9 bases agree with TRBD2. The CDR3 runs to 15 residues. V trimming: 0 bases; J trimming: 4 bases; junction bases outside the gene matches: 3. The V gene's germline CDR1 is SGHRS and CDR2 YFSETQ. CDR3 amino acids: CASSLGSGGADTQYF. For the CDR3, the DNA is TGCGCCAGCAGCTTGGGTAGCGGGGGTGCAGATACGCAGTATTTT.

CDR3 in DNA: TGCGCCAGCAGCCGCGAGGAGGGGACTGAAGCTTTCTTT. The encoded protein is CASSREEGTEAFF. The chain carries TRBV5-1 and TRBJ1-1; D might be TRBD1 (5 bases). There are 13 residues in the CDR3. CDR1 and CDR2 (germline): SGHRS, YFSETQ. Trimming left V 4 bases short and J 5 bases short, with 12 bases between.

This clone was found once. The junction departs from germline at one end; a sequencing error may be responsible. The chain combines TRBV7-8 with TRBJ2-5; tentatively, D is TRBD2 (7 bases). CDR1 and CDR2 (germline): SGHVS, FQNEAQ. The CDR3 contains 15 residues. As DNA, the CDR3 is TGTGCCAACAGCTTAGCCACGGGGGGCCCAGAGACCCAGTACTTC. Amino acid sequence: CANSLATGGPETQYF.

This chain uses TRBV4-3 with TRBJ1-4; D is uncertain. There are 15 residues in the CDR3. Germline loops: CDR1 LGHNA, CDR2 YSLEER. The V and J ends lost 0 bases and 2 bases respectively, with 7 bases between them. The CDR3 here is CASSQDMGTNEKLFF. The CDR3 bases are TGCGCCAGCAGCCAAGATATGGGCACTAATGAAAAACTGTTTTTT.

The chain links TRBV12-1 to TRBJ2-3; TRBD2, as called in the table, went unchecked against the DNA. TRBV12-1 is annotated as a pseudogene. CDR3 length: 15 amino acids. In DNA, the CDR3 is TGTGCCAGCAGCTTTCTAGCGGGGGGCACAGATACGCAGTATTTT. As protein: CASSFLAGGTDTQYF.